These 2 T cell receptor beta chains were all obtained from the same sample, sequenced in a study of T-cell reconstitution after alpha-beta-depleted transplantation in children. Using unique molecular identifiers, the investigators prepared the TCRbeta library. MiXCR, run by TCRdb on the PCR reads, gives a single entry per CDR3 protein. The sample includes more than 200,000 distinct CDR3 sequences, about 23% of them seen just once. Source: PBMCs, taken before TCRalphabeta/CD19-depleted stem cell transplant. Receptors were obtained from a girl aged 2 to 10 with Fanconi anemia, due to receive a stem cell transplant.

In this sample, this clonotype turned up a few times. The genes are TRBV28 and TRBJ2-7, with 8 bases identical to TRBD2. Per the germline V gene, CDR1 is MDHEN and CDR2 is SYDVKM. V gave up 3 bases and J gave up 3 bases; unmatched junction bases: 7. The CDR3 totals 15 residues. This CDR3 is CASSLLGLESYEQYF. In DNA, the CDR3 is TGTGCCAGCAGTTTGCTGGGACTAGAAAGCTACGAGCAGTACTTC. Supplemented by reference TRBV28 and TRBJ2-7, the full variable domain reads DVKVTQSSRYLVKRTGEKVFLECVQDMDHENMFWYRQDPGLGLRLIYFSYDVKMKEKGDIPEGYSVSREKKERFSLILESASTNQTSMYLCASSLLGLESYEQYFGPGTRLTVT.

In its sample, this clonotype was seen many times. The chain couples TRBV20-1 to TRBJ2-3, with 8 bases that match TRBD1. This CDR3 has 18 amino acids. Germline V gene lookup returns CDR1 DFQATT and CDR2 SNEGSKA (reference sequence). The junction had 15 bases not matched to a gene; V was cut back by 3 bases and J by 1 base. CDR3 nucleotides: TGCAGTGCTAGTGGGCATCAGGGGGCTGATTCACGCACAGATACGCAGTATTTT. As protein: CSASGHQGADSRTDTQYF.